This T cell receptor (beta chain) was sequenced during a study of blood T cell repertoires in COVID-19. Profiled with immunoSEQ multiplex PCR; TCRdb holds only in-frame clones, not every one. The table lists roughly 140,000 clones, over 65% of them singletons, with under 2.5% in the top ten. The germline V gene has CDR1 SGHDT and CDR2 YYEEEE. The CDR3 extends over 14 amino acids. V gave up 7 bases and J gave up 4 bases; unmatched junction bases: 5. The sequenced sample was peripheral blood. This receptor was obtained from a man between 65 and 85 years old with acute or convalescent COVID-19. This chain joins TRBV5-6 and TRBJ1-6; 7 bases agree with TRBD1. Here the CDR3 reads CASLKGQYNSPLHF. As DNA, the CDR3 is TGTGCCAGCCTAAAGGGACAGTATAATTCACCCCTCCACTTT. The complete variable domain, with remaining parts taken from reference TRBV5-6 and TRBJ1-6, reads DAGVTQSPTHLIKTRGQQVTLRCSPKSGHDTVSWYQQALGQGPQFIFQYYEEEERQRGNFPDRFSGHQFPNYSSELNVNALLLGDSALYLCASLKGQYNSPLHFGNGTRLTVT.